This TCR beta chain stems from a study of cytomegalovirus exposure and HLA in healthy donors. Study-level information: Sequencing of about 179 million T cells in an earlier analysis found about 120 million unique TCR beta sequences.

PCR amplification relied on 60 Vbeta primers (plus 13 Jbeta primers). Method: immunoSEQ multiplex PCR; TCRdb's copy keeps in-frame clones and lacks some. This sample's table reports some 180,000 clones. Trimming removed 1 base from V and 4 bases from J, with 19 bases in between. This CDR3 comprises 17 residues. Germline CDR1 is SEHNR and CDR2 is FQNEAQ (reference sequence). This receptor was obtained from a man aged 30 to 39 in good health and CMV-seronegative. The rearrangement links TRBV7-9 to TRBJ2-5; D not certain. The sample taken for sequencing was PBMCs. In nucleotides, the CDR3 is TGTGCCAGCAGCTTAGGCCTAGGCCTCCTGCAAGTAGAGACCCAGTACTTC. Its protein is CASSLGLGLLQVETQYF.